This T cell receptor beta chain comes out of a study of regulatory T cells in long-lasting Graves disease (dated by TCRdb to the early 2020s). About the investigation overall: Patients with newly diagnosed Graves' disease had been on antithyroid drugs for under 3 months. A total of roughly 33 samples underwent TCR sequencing: some 13 from persistent and about 20 from newly diagnosed Graves' disease patients. This study used TCR sequencing and RNA sequencing of peripheral blood to compare persistent Graves' disease patients against newly diagnosed Graves' disease patients. The study was registered as a clinical trial and conducted in China.

Receptor libraries were prepared by multiplex PCR. The sequencer was an Illumina HiSeq 4000. To build TCR beta libraries, CDR3 regions were amplified by Arm-PCR using iRepertoire HTBI primers. PCR products were gel purified before sequencing. Concerning the study's data processing: Across samples, 62 TRBV and 14 TRBJ segments were identified and used for gene usage analysis of CDR3 amino acid clonotypes. COPE and FqMerger were used to merge filtered high-quality paired reads into contigs. Contigs were aligned with BLAST to IMGT TRBV, TRBD and TRBJ reference genes, and CDR3 was defined per IMGT. Clonotypes above 0.1% frequency were classified as highly expanded clones. Shannon entropy served as the measure of repertoire diversity, while the Gini coefficient captured V-J evenness. Public clonotypes were defined as clonotypes shared by more than one individual. Using fastp trimming at Q25 and MiXCR clonotype assembly, TCRdb reanalyzed the public sequencing data and kept in-frame beta chains. Each CDR3 protein appears once, grouped with its most common genes and DNA. The V and J calls were not made by the authors but by TCRdb's processing. Counted in this sample were about 420,000 distinct CDR3 sequences; about 16% of them appeared once. The biggest ten clones account for 20% to 25% of the sample.

With regard to this clonotype: The antigen it binds to is not known. No per-base quality is available; no much larger clone lies one base away.

The research as a whole found: Compared with newly diagnosed patients, patients with persistent Graves' disease had lower TCR Shannon entropy and fewer highly expanded clones, which suggests clonal expansion. Persistent patients shared more public clonotypes among themselves (approximately 2,500) than newly diagnosed patients did (more than 950). The authors acknowledged the small sample size as a limitation that may reduce accuracy. Persistent disease showed preferential use of TRBV28, TRBJ1-2 and TRBJ2-5, whereas newly diagnosed disease favored TRBV20-1 and TRBJ2-1. Peripheral blood alone was examined, since thyroid tissue, which constituted the primary lesion, could not be accessed. Only the TCR beta chain was sequenced and analyzed.

V drops 3 bases and J drops 4 bases, leaving 13 bases in between. As encoded in the germline V gene, CDR1 is SGHRS while CDR2 is YFSETQ. There are 14 amino acids in the CDR3, from cysteine to phenylalanine inclusive. Only the CDR3 portion is preserved as DNA: 42 bases, with reading frame beginning at the first base. The sample's time point, from its label and the paper: newly diagnosed GD, antithyroid drugs for less than 3 months. For both TCR sequencing and RNA sequencing, RNA was extracted from PBMCs using TRIzol. The diagnosis of Graves' disease was made according to American Thyroid Association guidelines. Patients were recruited from an endocrinology department in Xi'an, China. From each patient, approximately 10 milliliters of peripheral blood was collected into an EDTA anticoagulant tube. Ficoll Paque Plus density gradient separation was used to isolate PBMCs, and no additional T cell sorting was done. An Agilent 2100 Bioanalyzer and agarose gel were used to check RNA quality, and a NanoDrop 2000 was used to measure RNA concentration.

These records were also assigned to another study, of T cells in Graves' hyperthyroidism and ophthalmopathy. The second source states: Stable Graves' hyperthyroidism was defined as no progression to ophthalmopathy during 18 months of follow-up. Hyperthyroidism patients were newly diagnosed, had a disease duration of under 2 months, and were aged 18 to 65 years. Patients with uncontrolled infections, other autoimmune diseases, pregnancy or lactation were excluded. Diagnoses relied on clinical symptoms, serum thyroxine and TRAb, thyroid ultrasound and orbital computed tomography. The first round of RT-PCR for the TCR CDR3 was performed with the HTBI primer set and the Qiagen OneStep RT-PCR kit. Most expanded thyroid clonotypes (frequency above 0.001) were also detected in blood, a finding suggesting that blood repertoires may reflect thyroid immune responses. Ophthalmopathy was separated from stable hyperthyroidism by a 13 V-J signature model, with around 90% sensitivity and 81% to 83% specificity obtained in cross-validation and 80%/75% obtained in testing. In validation, progression to ophthalmopathy was predicted by the model with about 70% sensitivity and just over 72% specificity, a median of about 6.8 months before onset. TCR V-J signatures able to tell the groups apart were searched for in a discovery cohort of around 95 patients, of whom over 40 had Graves' ophthalmopathy and around 58 had stable Graves' hyperthyroidism. Prospective prediction of ophthalmopathy was tested in an independent validation cohort consisting of fewer than 20 hyperthyroidism patients and 17 patients who later progressed to ophthalmopathy. For training and testing, the 100 patients in the discovery cohort were randomly divided in a 7:3 ratio. In more than 5 Graves' hyperthyroidism patients, the study also compared T-cell repertoires from thyroid tissue with T-cell repertoires from blood. After blood sampling, hyperthyroidism patients were treated with methimazole at a starting dose of 30 mg daily, and ophthalmopathy patients were treated with high-dose intravenous methylprednisolone. The libraries were constructed in a second round of multiplex PCR and then size-selected and purified. Sequencing of the libraries was done on an Illumina HiSeq2000 using paired-end 100 bp reads. SOAPnuke was used to process the raw data, throwing out any read that contained adapters or uncalled bases, had a mean Phred below 15, or lacked an exact constant-primer or identifier match. COPE v1.2.5 was used to merge the high-quality paired reads, and each unique nucleotide sequence was defined as a clonotype. MiTCR v1.1 was used to align the clonotypes against IMGT TRBV, TRBD and TRBJ reference segments. The analysis included only V-J combinations with a frequency above 0.0001, which together covered approximately 99% of the repertoires. A TCS score was defined as the ratio between F50 (clonal expansion) and ExV (chaos), using BLOSUM62-based TCRdist between CDR3 peptides within each V-J. Welch's t-statistics and random forest reduced around 510 V-J features to 13, which were used in a naive Bayes classifier (R e1071). No statistical method was used to fix the sample size in advance, and group allocation was not hidden from the investigators. The paper reports TCR Vbeta CDR3 sequencing of over 120 peripheral blood samples: under 45 ophthalmopathy, some 80 hyperthyroidism and around 17 progressor patients.

This chain is built from TRBV5-1 and TRBJ2-5, with the D gene possibly TRBD1 or TRBD2, each one fitting 5 bases. The material was peripheral blood mononuclear cells (PBMCs), obtained at new diagnosis, from a patient treated with antithyroid drugs. The clonotype comes from a woman under 30 with Graves disease. Donor details come from another sample of the same person, matched by shared clones. The sequenced DNA is TGCGCCAGCAGCTCCCCGGGACGGAGAGAGACCCAGTACTTC. Translated, this gives CASSSPGRRETQYF.